This T cell receptor beta chain came from a study of T cell repertoires in cytomegalovirus infection (dated by TCRdb to between 2017 and 2020). Broadly, across the study: Donor HLA type was relevant to the analysis, as public TCR beta signatures indicated carriage of CMV infection together with the matching HLA type. Study-level results and caveats: In both this cohort and an independent cohort of 352 donors, the cumulative frequency of public TCR beta family members distinguished carriers of CMV infection plus the relevant HLA type. The ex vivo response was dominated by HLA-C-restricted CMV-specific TCR beta clonotypes, which also provided the single most frequent clonotype in two of eight donors.

Its CDR3 holds 18 amino acids, cysteine through phenylalanine. Kept here is only the CDR3 DNA, which spans 54 bases and is read in frame from base 1. Per the germline V gene, SGHTA is the CDR1 and FQGNSA is the CDR2. Germline trimming: 8 bases from V, 5 bases from J; junction bases outside gene matches: 20. TCRdb records Illumina HiSeq 1500 as the sequencer. TCRdb trimmed the raw reads at Q25, called clones with MiXCR and kept productive beta chains. Rows matching on CDR3 protein sequence are summarized as one entry with the most common DNA and genes. The table for this sample lists hundreds of thousands of distinct CDR3 sequences; roughly 35% of them were counted only once. The top ten clones comprise about 2.8% of the sample. This clonotype was seen at least ten times. Its cognate antigen has yet to be identified. No quality values exist for individual bases; no much larger clone is one base distant.

The V and J genes are TRBV7-2 and TRBJ2-3; TRBD2 agrees with 9 junctional bases. The source of this sequence is a human donor in good health (CMV status not recorded). Some clones in this sample may be carry-over from other donors' samples. Sequences were obtained from PBMCs. The encoded CDR3 is CASRGAMGRGGSGDTQYF. The sequenced DNA: TGTGCCAGCCGCGGGGCTATGGGGCGGGGGGGCTCTGGAGATACGCAGTATTTT.